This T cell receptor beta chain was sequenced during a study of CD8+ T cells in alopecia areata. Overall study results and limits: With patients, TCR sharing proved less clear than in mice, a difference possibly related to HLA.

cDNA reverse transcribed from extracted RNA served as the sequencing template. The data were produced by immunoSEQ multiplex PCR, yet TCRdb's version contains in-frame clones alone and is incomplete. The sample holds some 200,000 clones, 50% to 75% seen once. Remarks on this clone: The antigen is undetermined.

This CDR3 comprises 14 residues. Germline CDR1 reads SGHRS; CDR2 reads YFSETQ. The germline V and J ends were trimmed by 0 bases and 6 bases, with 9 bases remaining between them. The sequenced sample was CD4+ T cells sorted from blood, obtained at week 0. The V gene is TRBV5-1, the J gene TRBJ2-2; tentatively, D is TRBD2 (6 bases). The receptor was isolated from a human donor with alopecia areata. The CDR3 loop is CASSLAWRAGELFF. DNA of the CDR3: TGCGCCAGCAGCTTGGCCTGGAGGGCCGGGGAGCTGTTTTTT.